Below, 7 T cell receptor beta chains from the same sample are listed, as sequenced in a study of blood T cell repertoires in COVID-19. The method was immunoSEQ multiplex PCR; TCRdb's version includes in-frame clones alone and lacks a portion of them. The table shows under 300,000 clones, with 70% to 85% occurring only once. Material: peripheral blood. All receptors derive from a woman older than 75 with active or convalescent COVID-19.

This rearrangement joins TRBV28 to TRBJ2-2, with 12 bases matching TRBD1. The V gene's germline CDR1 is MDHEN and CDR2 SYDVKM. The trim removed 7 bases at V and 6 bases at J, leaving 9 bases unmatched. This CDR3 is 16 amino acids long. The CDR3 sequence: CASTATGTGGPGELFF. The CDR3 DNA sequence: TGTGCCAGCACCGCCACCGGGACAGGGGGCCCCGGGGAGCTGTTTTTT.

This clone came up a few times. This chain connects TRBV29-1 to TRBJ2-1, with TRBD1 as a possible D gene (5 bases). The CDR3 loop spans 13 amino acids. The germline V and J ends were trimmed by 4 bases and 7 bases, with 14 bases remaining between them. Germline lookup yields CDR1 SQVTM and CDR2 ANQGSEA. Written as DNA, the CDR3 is TGCAGCGTTGCCGCAGGGAATCGAAATGAGCAGTTCTTC. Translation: CSVAAGNRNEQFF.

The CDR3 loop is CASSTTSAREFF. The CDR3 DNA reads as TGTGCCAGCAGCACTACTAGCGCCCGGGAGTTCTTC. The J gene is TRBJ2-1, the V gene TRBV7-9, with 7 positions matching TRBD2. V dropped 5 bases and J dropped 14; count of bases not matched to a gene: 9. CDR3 length equals 12 residues. Germline V gene data show CDR1 as SEHNR and CDR2 as FQNEAQ (reference sequence).

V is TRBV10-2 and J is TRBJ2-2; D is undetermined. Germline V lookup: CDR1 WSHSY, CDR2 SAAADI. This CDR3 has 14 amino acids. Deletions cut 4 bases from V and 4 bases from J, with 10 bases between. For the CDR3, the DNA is TGCGCCAGCAGTGTGTCGGCACCCACCGGGGAGCTGTTTTTT. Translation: CASSVSAPTGELFF.

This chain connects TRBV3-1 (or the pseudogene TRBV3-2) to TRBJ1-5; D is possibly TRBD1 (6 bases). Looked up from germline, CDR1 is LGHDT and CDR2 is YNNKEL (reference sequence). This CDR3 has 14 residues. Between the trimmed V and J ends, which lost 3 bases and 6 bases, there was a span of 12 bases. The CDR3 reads CASSHGQYGQPQHF. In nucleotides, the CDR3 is TGTGCCAGCAGCCATGGACAGTACGGTCAGCCCCAGCATTTT.

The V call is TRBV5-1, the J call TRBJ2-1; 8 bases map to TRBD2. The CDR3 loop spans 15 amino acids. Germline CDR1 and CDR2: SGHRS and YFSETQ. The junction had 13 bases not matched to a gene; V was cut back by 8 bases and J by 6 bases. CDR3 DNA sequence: TGCGCCAGTACAACGGGAAGTAGCGGGATCAATGAGCAGTTCTTC. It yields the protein CASTTGSSGINEQFF.

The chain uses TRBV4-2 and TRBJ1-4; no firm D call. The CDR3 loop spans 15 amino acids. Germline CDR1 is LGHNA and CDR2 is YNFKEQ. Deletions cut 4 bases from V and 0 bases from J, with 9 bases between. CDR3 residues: CASSPPFATNEKLFF. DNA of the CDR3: TGTGCCAGCAGCCCCCCCTTTGCAACTAATGAAAAACTGTTTTTT.